Following are 26 T cell receptor beta chains from one sample sequenced in a study of neoadjuvant anti-PD-1 for oral cavity cancer. Some clones are missing from TCRdb's copy, which holds only in-frame ones; the method was immunoSEQ multiplex PCR. The sample lists 37,000 or so clones, more than 35% seen once, with about 16% in the top ten. Time point noted: after neoadjuvant nivolumab, at surgical resection. Material: tumor tissue, obtained after nivolumab (anti-PD-1) treatment. The origin of the receptors is a person aged 35-79 years with oral cavity squamous cell carcinoma.

In this sample, this clone turned up once. The chain employs TRBV5-1 and TRBJ2-3; D might be TRBD1 (6 bases). The CDR3 contains 14 residues. The V and J ends lost 2 bases and 5 bases respectively, with 12 bases between them. Germline V gives CDR1 SGHRS, CDR2 YFSETQ. The CDR3 nucleotides are TGCGCCAGCAGCTTAGGACAGAAGGAAGATACGCAGTATTTT. Translated, it gives CASSLGQKEDTQYF.

This chain uses TRBV15 with TRBJ2-7; 7 bases line up with TRBD1. J gave up 1 base and V 6 bases, and 3 bases lay outside the gene matches. CDR1 and CDR2 (germline): LNHNV, YYDKDF (reference sequence). The CDR3 length is 13 residues. This CDR3 reads CATRKGQSYEQYF. CDR3 nucleotide sequence: TGTGCCACCAGGAAGGGACAGTCCTACGAGCAGTACTTC. Based on the CDR3 plus reference TRBV15 and TRBJ2-7, the full variable domain is DAMVIQNPRYQVTQFGKPVTLSCSQTLNHNVMYWYQQKSSQAPKLLFHYYDKDFNNEADTPDNFQSRRPNTSFCFLDIRSPGLGDTAMYLCATRKGQSYEQYFGPGTRLTVT.

The chain is built from TRBV19 and TRBJ2-7; 10 bases match TRBD2. The germline V gene has CDR1 LNHDA and CDR2 SQIVND (reference sequence). The CDR3 spans 14 residues. Trimming took 5 bases from V and 3 from J; bases not matched to a gene: 4. The CDR3, as DNA: TGTGCCAGTAGTTTGTCTAGCGGGGGCTACGAGCAGTACTTC. This translates into CASSLSSGGYEQYF.

This clone was seen more than once but under ten times. V gene TRBV4-1 combines with J gene TRBJ1-2; D unresolved. This CDR3 has 16 amino acids. Looked up from germline, CDR1 is MGHRA and CDR2 is YSYEKL. V dropped 2 bases and J dropped 3 bases, with 16 bases sitting between them. CDR3: CASSQSRAVYDYGYTF. CDR3 nucleotides: TGCGCCAGCAGCCAATCTCGCGCGGTTTACGACTATGGCTACACCTTC.

The V gene is TRBV18, the J gene TRBJ2-3; D gene unclear. V lost 5 bases, J lost 1 base, and 7 bases lay in between. Germline values: CDR1 KGHSH, CDR2 LQKENI. The CDR3 length is 13 residues. CDR3 DNA sequence: TGTGCCAGCTCATCGGTACGCACAGATACGCAGTATTTT. This sequence encodes CASSSVRTDTQYF. The whole variable domain, filled in from reference TRBV18 and TRBJ2-3, reads NAGVMQNPRHLVRRRGQEARLRCSPMKGHSHVYWYRQLPEEGLKFMVYLQKENIIDESGMPKERFSAEFPKEGPSILRIQQVVRGDSAAYFCASSSVRTDTQYFGPGTRLTVL.

The chain employs TRBV7-8 and TRBJ1-3, with D perhaps matching TRBD1 (6 bases). With 5 bases removed from V and 4 bases from J, the gap between germline ends came to 12 bases. The length of the CDR3 is 14 residues. Germline V gene lookup returns CDR1 SGHVS and CDR2 FQNEAQ. The CDR3 spells CASSLQGRGNTIYF. The CDR3 bases are TGTGCCAGCAGCCTCCAGGGGAGGGGAAACACCATATATTTT.

V and J are TRBV30 and TRBJ2-5; D is unclear. The CDR3 has 12 amino acids. The germline gives CDR1 GTSNPN, CDR2 SVGIG (reference sequence). V was clipped by 2 bases and J by 5 bases, with 9 bases between them. CDR3 coding DNA: TGTGCCTGGAGTCCCCTTGCGGAGACCCAGTACTTC. It codes for CAWSPLAETQYF.

V is TRBV11-2 and J is TRBJ2-7, with D possibly being TRBD1 (6 bases). The ends were cut back, 5 bases at V and 0 bases at J, with 11 bases in the middle. CDR3 length equals 14 residues. Germline-derived CDR1 and CDR2 are SGHAT and FQNNGV. This CDR3 reads CASSRTDFSYEQYF. The CDR3 bases are TGTGCCAGCAGCCGGACAGATTTCTCCTACGAGCAGTACTTC.

The rearrangement links TRBV5-1 to TRBJ2-1, with 11 bases identical to TRBD2. Trimming cost V 4 bases and J 6 bases; bases outside gene matches: 3. Per germline, CDR1 SGHRS and CDR2 YFSETQ. This CDR3 spans 14 amino acids. The CDR3 spells CASSPLAGVNEQFF. The CDR3 DNA reads TGCGCCAGCAGCCCACTAGCGGGGGTCAATGAGCAGTTCTTC.

The chain links TRBV4-2 to TRBJ1-5; perhaps TRBD1 as D (6 bases). CDR1 LGHNA and CDR2 YNFKEQ come from the germline V gene. This CDR3 is built from 18 residues. Trimming stripped 0 bases from V and 0 bases from J, with 15 bases between. The CDR3 here is CASSQEGGASYSNQPQHF. CDR3 bases: TGTGCCAGCAGCCAAGAAGGGGGGGCCAGTTATAGCAATCAGCCCCAGCATTTT.

In this sample, this clone turned up a few times. The chain employs TRBV6-6 and TRBJ1-5; D is possibly TRBD1 (5 bases). With 6 bases removed from V and 5 bases from J, the gap between germline ends came to 17 bases. The CDR3 length is 15 residues. Germline CDR1 is MNHNY and CDR2 is SVGAGI (reference sequence). The CDR3 DNA follows: TGTGCCAGCAGGCCTACAGGACCCATCGATCAGCCCCAGCATTTT. It yields the protein CASRPTGPIDQPQHF.

The chain links TRBV10-3 to TRBJ1-1, with 7 bases lining up with TRBD1. CDR3 length equals 14 residues. J lost 0 bases, V lost 6 bases, and 4 bases had no gene match. The germline CDR1 and CDR2 sequences are ENHRY and SYGVKD. The CDR3 here is CAISPQGMNTEAFF. The CDR3 bases are TGTGCCATCAGCCCACAGGGGATGAACACTGAAGCTTTCTTT.

As concerns this clone: A far larger clone is off by one base, so a read error is likely. V gene TRBV4-2 combines with J gene TRBJ1-2; tentative D call: TRBD1 (6 bases). Germline lookup yields CDR1 LGHNA and CDR2 YNFKEQ. V shed 0 bases and J shed 6 bases, with 14 bases lying between them. CDR3 length: 15 amino acids. CDR3 nucleotide sequence: TGTGCCAGCAGCCAAGATCCGGGGGCTTGGGATGGCTACACCTTC. Protein: CASSQDPGAWDGYTF.

A few counts support this clone. The chain links TRBV5-1 to TRBJ1-5; 7 nucleotides align to TRBD1. This CDR3 region has 14 residues. V gave up 5 bases and J gave up 4 bases; unmatched junction bases: 6. CDR1 is SGHRS, CDR2 YFSETQ, per germline. CDR3 sequence (DNA): TGCGCCAGCAGATTCAAGGGGGCGAATCAGCCCCAGCATTTT. It encodes CASRFKGANQPQHF.

This sequence joins TRBV7-3 and TRBJ1-5; perhaps TRBD1 as D (5 bases). Germline V lookup: CDR1 SGHTA, CDR2 FQGTGA. The length of the CDR3 is 14 residues. Trimming stripped 2 bases from V and 6 bases from J, with 11 bases between. CDR3 DNA sequence: TGTGCCAGCAGCTTAGGCAGGGACGGTCAGCCCCAGCATTTT. Protein: CASSLGRDGQPQHF.

This clone was counted only a few times. This chain joins TRBV6-5 and TRBJ1-1; maybe TRBD1 (5 bases). V lost 5 bases and J 0 bases, leaving 10 bases between the germline ends. The CDR3 has 14 residues. Per germline, CDR1 MNHEY and CDR2 SVGAGI. CDR3 sequence reads: CASSIPGLNTEAFF. The DNA for the CDR3 is TGTGCCAGCAGTATCCCAGGGCTGAACACTGAAGCTTTCTTT.

Of note for this clone: This is likely an artifact of a read error, given a far larger clone one base away. V usage is TRBV4-1 and J usage is TRBJ2-6; D possibly matches TRBD1 or TRBD2 (5 bases each). CDR1 is MGHRA and CDR2 is YSYEKL in the germline V gene. This CDR3 region has 17 residues. The germline V and J ends were trimmed by 4 bases and 3 bases, with 16 bases remaining between them. The CDR3 here is CASSREGPGIGANVLTF. CDR3 sequence (DNA): TGCGCCAGCAGCCGCGAGGGACCGGGCATTGGGGCCAACGTCCTGACTTTC.

The chain carries TRBV5-4 and TRBJ2-3, with D possibly TRBD2 on 7 matching bases. CDR3 length equals 14 residues. Germline CDR1 is SGHNT and CDR2 is YYREEE (reference sequence). V was cut by 2 bases and J by 3 bases, with 10 bases left in between. The CDR3 sequence is CASSFAGATDTQYF. CDR3 coding DNA: TGTGCCAGCAGCTTCGCGGGGGCGACAGATACGCAGTATTTT.

V is TRBV7-6 and J is TRBJ1-6; possible D gene TRBD1, 5 bases. Trimming stripped 5 bases from V and 6 bases from J, with 20 bases between. The length of the CDR3 is 17 residues. Germline values: CDR1 SGHVS, CDR2 FNYEAQ. For the CDR3, the DNA is TGTGCCAGCAGCCGGATGGGGCCATCCTCACCTAATTCACCCCTCCACTTT. This sequence encodes CASSRMGPSSPNSPLHF.

The V call is TRBV5-1, the J call TRBJ2-7, with 8 bases aligning to TRBD1. CDR3 length equals 15 residues. V shed 2 bases and J 2 bases; nucleotides not matched to a gene: 6. The germline V gene has CDR1 SGHRS and CDR2 YFSETQ. The CDR3, as DNA: TGCGCCAGCAGCTTACAGACAGGGGCGGCCTACGAGCAGTACTTC. This gives the protein CASSLQTGAAYEQYF.

This clone has more than one count but fewer than ten. V and J are TRBV6-5 and TRBJ2-2; the D gene could be TRBD1 or TRBD2 (6 bases each). Deletions cut 0 bases from V and 7 bases from J, with 15 bases between. Germline V gene sequence: CDR1 MNHEY, CDR2 SVGAGI. The CDR3 loop spans 16 amino acids. CDR3 nucleotide sequence: TGTGCCAGCAGTTACTCCACCCTAGGAGGGGGCGGGGAGCTGTTTTTT. Protein: CASSYSTLGGGGELFF.

V usage is TRBV28 and J usage is TRBJ1-1; 8 nucleotides agree with TRBD1. Germline values: CDR1 MDHEN, CDR2 SYDVKM. The V gene end was trimmed by 5 bases and the J gene end by 4 bases; junction bases not matched to a gene: 12. The CDR3 has 16 amino acids. The CDR3: CASSPVTGEGSTEAFF. CDR3 in DNA: TGTGCCAGCAGTCCCGTGACAGGGGAAGGTTCCACTGAAGCTTTCTTT.

The gene calls are TRBV10-2 and TRBJ1-5; 7 bases are shared with TRBD1. The CDR3 totals 14 residues. The germline V gene encodes CDR1 WSHSY and CDR2 SAAADI. The V and J ends lost 2 bases and 6 bases, in that order; junction bases with no gene match: 4. DNA for the CDR3: TGCGCCAGCAGTGAGACGGCAGGGGGTCAGCCCCAGCATTTT. Translating it yields CASSETAGGQPQHF.

The rearrangement links TRBV28 to TRBJ1-5; D is unresolved. CDR3 size: 14 residues. Between the trimmed V and J ends, which lost 5 bases and 0 bases, there was a span of 8 bases. Germline V gene sequence: CDR1 MDHEN, CDR2 SYDVKM. The CDR3 DNA is TGTGCCAGCAGTAAAGATTATAGCAATCAGCCCCAGCATTTT. Amino acid sequence: CASSKDYSNQPQHF.

This clone came up a few times. The CDR3 protein is CASSSYSGSGNTIYF. In DNA form, the CDR3 reads TGTGCCAGCAGTTCATACTCAGGGTCTGGAAACACCATATATTTT. The chain couples TRBV27 to TRBJ1-3; D possibly corresponds to TRBD1 (5 bases). Germline values: CDR1 MNHEY, CDR2 SMNVEV (reference sequence). The CDR3 totals 15 residues. Between the trimmed V and J ends, which lost 4 bases and 1 base, there was a span of 11 bases.

This clone was recorded many times. V usage is TRBV27 and J usage is TRBJ1-5; D ambiguous. The CDR3 extends over 12 amino acids. Germline V CDR1 and CDR2: MNHEY, SMNVEV (reference sequence). Trimming removed 8 bases at V and 3 bases at J, with 8 bases between. CDR3 nucleotide sequence: TGTGCCAGCGGCCTGATCAATCAGCCCCAGCATTTT. It is translated as CASGLINQPQHF.